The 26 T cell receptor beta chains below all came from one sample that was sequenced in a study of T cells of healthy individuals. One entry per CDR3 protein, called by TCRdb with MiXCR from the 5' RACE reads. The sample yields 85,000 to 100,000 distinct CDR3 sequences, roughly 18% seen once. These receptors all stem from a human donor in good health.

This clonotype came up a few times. The CDR3 here is CASTPIAGVYGYTF. The CDR3 DNA sequence: TGTGCCAGCACCCCTATCGCGGGAGTCTATGGCTACACCTTC. The V call is TRBV7-9, the J call TRBJ1-2, with D uncertain. This CDR3 comprises 14 residues. Germline lookup yields CDR1 SEHNR and CDR2 FQNEAQ (reference sequence). Trimming stripped 7 bases from V and 4 bases from J, with 16 bases between.

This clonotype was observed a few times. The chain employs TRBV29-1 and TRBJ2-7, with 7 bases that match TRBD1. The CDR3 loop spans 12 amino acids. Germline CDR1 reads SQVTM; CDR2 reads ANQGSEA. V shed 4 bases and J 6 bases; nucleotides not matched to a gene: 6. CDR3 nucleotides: TGCAGCGTTGGACAGGGCTCGGTCGAGCAGTACTTC. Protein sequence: CSVGQGSVEQYF.

CDR3: CSARDWGGGAKNIQYF. The CDR3 DNA sequence: TGCAGTGCTAGAGATTGGGGAGGGGGGGCCAAAAACATTCAGTACTTC. The rearrangement links TRBV20-1 to TRBJ2-4; D perhaps matches TRBD2 (7 bases). The CDR3 consists of 16 residues. Trimming left V 0 bases short and J 1 base short, with 13 bases between. Germline values: CDR1 DFQATT, CDR2 SNEGSKA (reference sequence).

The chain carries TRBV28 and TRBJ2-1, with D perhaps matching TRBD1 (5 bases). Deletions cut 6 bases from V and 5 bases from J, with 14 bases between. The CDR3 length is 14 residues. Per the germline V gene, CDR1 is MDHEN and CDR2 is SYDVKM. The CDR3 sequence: CASSPQVGHNEQFF. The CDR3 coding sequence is TGTGCCAGCAGCCCACAGGTTGGCCACAATGAGCAGTTCTTC.

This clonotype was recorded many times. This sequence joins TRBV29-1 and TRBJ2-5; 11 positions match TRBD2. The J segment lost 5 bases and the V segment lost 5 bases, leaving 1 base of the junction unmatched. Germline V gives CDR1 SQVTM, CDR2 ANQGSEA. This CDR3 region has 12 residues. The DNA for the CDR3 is TGCAGCGTTACTAGCGGGGGTGAGACCCAGTACTTC. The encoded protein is CSVTSGGETQYF. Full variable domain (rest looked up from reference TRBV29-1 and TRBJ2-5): SAVISQKPSRDICQRGTSLTIQCQVDSQVTMMFWYRQQPGQSLTLIATANQGSEATYESGFVIDKFPISRPNLTFSTLTVSNMSPEDSSIYLCSVTSGGETQYFGPGTRLLVL.

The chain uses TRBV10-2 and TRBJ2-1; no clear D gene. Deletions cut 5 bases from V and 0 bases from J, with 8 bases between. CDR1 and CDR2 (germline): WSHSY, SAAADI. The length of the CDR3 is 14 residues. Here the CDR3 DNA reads TGCGCCAGCAGTTATCAGGTCTCCTACAATGAGCAGTTCTTC. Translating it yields CASSYQVSYNEQFF.

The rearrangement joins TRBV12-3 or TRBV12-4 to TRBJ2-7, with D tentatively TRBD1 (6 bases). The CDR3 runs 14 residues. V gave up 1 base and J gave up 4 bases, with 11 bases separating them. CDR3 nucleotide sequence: TGTGCCAGCAGTTTAGACAGGGATTTATACGAGCAGTACTTC. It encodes CASSLDRDLYEQYF.

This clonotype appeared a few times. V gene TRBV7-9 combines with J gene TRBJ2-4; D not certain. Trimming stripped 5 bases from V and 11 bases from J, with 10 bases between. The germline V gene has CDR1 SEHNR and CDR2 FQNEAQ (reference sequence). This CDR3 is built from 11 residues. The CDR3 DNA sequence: TGTGCCAGCAGCCTCTCGACGCTTCAGTACTTC. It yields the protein CASSLSTLQYF.

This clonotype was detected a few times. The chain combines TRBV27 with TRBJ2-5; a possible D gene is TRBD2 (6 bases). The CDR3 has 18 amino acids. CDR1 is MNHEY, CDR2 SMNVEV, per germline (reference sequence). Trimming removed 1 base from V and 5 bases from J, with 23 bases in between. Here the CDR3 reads CASSLFSGTPRRRETQYF. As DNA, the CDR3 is TGTGCCAGCAGTTTATTCTCCGGGACTCCGAGGAGACGGGAGACCCAGTACTTC.

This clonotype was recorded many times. CDR3 sequence reads: CASSAGPVYGYTF. DNA for the CDR3: TGTGCCAGCAGCGCCGGCCCTGTTTATGGCTACACCTTC. The chain carries TRBV2 and TRBJ1-2, with unresolved D. The V end was cut by 6 bases, the J end by 5 bases, with 13 bases between. The CDR3 is 13 residues long. Germline V lookup: CDR1 SNHLY, CDR2 FYNNEI.

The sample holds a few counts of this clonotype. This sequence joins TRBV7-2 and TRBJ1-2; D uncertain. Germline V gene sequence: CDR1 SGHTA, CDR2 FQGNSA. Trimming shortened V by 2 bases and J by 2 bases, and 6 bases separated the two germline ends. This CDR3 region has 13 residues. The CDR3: CASSLTVNYGYTF. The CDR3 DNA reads TGTGCCAGCAGCTTAACAGTCAACTATGGCTACACCTTC. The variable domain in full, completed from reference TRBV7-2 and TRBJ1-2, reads GAGVSQSPSNKVTEKGKDVELRCDPISGHTALYWYRQSLGQGLEFLIYFQGNSAPDKSGLPSDRFSAERTGGSVSTLTIQRTQQEDSAVYLCASSLTVNYGYTFGSGTRLTVV.

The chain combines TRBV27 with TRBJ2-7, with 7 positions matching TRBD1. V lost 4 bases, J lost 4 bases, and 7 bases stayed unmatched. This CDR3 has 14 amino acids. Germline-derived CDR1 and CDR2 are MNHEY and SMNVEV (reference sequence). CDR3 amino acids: CASSSRGGRYEQYF. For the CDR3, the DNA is TGTGCCAGCAGTTCCCGAGGGGGCAGGTACGAGCAGTACTTC.

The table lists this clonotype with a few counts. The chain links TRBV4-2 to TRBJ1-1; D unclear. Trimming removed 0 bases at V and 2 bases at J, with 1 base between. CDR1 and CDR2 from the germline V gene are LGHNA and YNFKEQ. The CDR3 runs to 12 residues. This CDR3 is CASSQDNTEAFF. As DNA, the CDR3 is TGTGCCAGCAGCCAAGACAACACTGAAGCTTTCTTT.

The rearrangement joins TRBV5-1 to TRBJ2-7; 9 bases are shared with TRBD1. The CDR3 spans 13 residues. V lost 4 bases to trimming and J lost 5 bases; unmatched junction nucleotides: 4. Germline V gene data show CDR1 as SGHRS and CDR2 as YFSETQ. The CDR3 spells CASSRTGVNEQYF. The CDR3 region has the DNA TGCGCCAGCAGCAGGACAGGGGTGAACGAGCAGTACTTC.

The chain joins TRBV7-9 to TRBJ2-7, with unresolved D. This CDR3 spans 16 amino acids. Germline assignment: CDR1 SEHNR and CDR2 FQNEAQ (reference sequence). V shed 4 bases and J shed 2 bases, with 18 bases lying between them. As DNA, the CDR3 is TGTGCCAGCAGCTCTAGTAGATACGACGGAGCCTACGAGCAGTACTTC. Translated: CASSSSRYDGAYEQYF. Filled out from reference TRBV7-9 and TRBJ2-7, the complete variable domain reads DTGVSQNPRHKITKRGQNVTFRCDPISEHNRLYWYRQTLGQGPEFLTYFQNEAQLEKSRLLSDRFSAERPKGSFSTLEIQRTEQGDSAMYLCASSSSRYDGAYEQYFGPGTRLTVT.

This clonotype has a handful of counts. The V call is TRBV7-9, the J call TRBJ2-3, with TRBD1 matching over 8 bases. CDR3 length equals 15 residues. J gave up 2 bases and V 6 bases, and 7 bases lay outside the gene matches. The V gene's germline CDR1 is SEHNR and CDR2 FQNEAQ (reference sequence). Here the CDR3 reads CASRSTGGNTDTQYF. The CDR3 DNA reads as TGTGCCAGCAGGTCAACAGGGGGGAACACAGATACGCAGTATTTT. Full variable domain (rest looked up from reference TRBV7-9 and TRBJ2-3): DTGVSQNPRHKITKRGQNVTFRCDPISEHNRLYWYRQTLGQGPEFLTYFQNEAQLEKSRLLSDRFSAERPKGSFSTLEIQRTEQGDSAMYLCASRSTGGNTDTQYFGPGTRLTVL.

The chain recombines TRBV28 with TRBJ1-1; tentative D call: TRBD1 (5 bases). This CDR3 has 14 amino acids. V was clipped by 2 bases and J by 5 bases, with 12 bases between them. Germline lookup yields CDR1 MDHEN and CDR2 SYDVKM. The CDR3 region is CASSLSSGVTEAFF. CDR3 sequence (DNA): TGTGCCAGCAGTTTAAGTTCGGGGGTTACTGAAGCTTTCTTT.

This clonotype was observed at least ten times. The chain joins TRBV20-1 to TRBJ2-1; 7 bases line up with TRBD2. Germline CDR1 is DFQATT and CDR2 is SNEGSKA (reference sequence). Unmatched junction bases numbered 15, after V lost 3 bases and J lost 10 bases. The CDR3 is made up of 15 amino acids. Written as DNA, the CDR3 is TGCAGTGCTAGGGGCGATAAGACTAGCTCCGAAGAGCAGTTCTTC. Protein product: CSARGDKTSSEEQFF.

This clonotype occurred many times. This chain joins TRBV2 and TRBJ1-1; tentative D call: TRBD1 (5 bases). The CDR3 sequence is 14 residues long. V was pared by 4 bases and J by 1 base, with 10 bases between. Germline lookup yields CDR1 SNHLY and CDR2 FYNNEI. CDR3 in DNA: TGTGCCAGCAGTGGGGGCAGAGGGAACACTGAAGCTTTCTTT. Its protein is CASSGGRGNTEAFF.

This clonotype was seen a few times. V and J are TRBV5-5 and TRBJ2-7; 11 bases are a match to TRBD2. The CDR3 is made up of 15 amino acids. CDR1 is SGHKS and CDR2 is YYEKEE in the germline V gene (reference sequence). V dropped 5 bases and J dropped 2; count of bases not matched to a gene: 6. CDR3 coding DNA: TGTGCCAGCAGGAAGGGACTAGCGGCCACCTACGAGCAGTACTTC. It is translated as CASRKGLAATYEQYF.

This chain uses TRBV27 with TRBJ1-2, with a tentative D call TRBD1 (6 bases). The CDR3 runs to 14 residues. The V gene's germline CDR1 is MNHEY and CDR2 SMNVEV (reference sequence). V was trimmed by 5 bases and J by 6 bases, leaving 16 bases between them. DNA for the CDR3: TGTGCCAGCAGTCTCCAAGGGGGACCGCATGGCTACACCTTC. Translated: CASSLQGGPHGYTF.

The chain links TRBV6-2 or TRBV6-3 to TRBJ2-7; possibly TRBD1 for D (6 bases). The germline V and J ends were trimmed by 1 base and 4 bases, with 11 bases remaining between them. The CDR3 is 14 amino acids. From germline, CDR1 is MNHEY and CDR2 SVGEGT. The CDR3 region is CASSYYGQPYEQYF. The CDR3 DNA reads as TGTGCCAGCAGTTACTATGGACAGCCTTACGAGCAGTACTTC.

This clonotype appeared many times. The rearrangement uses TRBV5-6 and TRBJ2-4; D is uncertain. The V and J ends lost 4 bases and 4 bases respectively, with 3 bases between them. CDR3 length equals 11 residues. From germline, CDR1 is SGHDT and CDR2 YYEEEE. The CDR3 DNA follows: TGTGCCAGCAGCGAGAAAAACATTCAGTACTTC. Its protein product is CASSEKNIQYF.

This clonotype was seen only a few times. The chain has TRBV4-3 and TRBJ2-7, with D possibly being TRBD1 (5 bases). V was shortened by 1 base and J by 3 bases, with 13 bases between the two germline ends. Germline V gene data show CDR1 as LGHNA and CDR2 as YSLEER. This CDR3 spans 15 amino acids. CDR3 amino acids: CASSQGQGSHYEQYF. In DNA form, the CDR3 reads TGCGCCAGCAGCCAAGGCCAGGGAAGTCACTACGAGCAGTACTTC.

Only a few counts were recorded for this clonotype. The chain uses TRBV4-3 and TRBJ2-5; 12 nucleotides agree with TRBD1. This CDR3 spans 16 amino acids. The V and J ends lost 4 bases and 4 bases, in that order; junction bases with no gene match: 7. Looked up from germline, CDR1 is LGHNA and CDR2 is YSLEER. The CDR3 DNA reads TGCGCCAGCAGCCGGATCGGGACAGGGGGCGGAGAGACCCAGTACTTC. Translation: CASSRIGTGGGETQYF.

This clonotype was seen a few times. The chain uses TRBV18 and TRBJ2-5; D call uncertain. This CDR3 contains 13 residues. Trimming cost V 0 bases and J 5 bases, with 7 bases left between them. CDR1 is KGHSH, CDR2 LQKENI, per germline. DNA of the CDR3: TGTGCCAGCTCACCACCGTCCTATGAGACCCAGTACTTC. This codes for CASSPPSYETQYF.